This T cell receptor (beta chain) was sequenced during a study of shared clonotypes between healthy human individuals. Method: immunoSEQ multiplex PCR; TCRdb's copy keeps in-frame clones and lacks some. Among millions of clones listed, about 95% were seen once. CD45RO-negative, CCR7-selected cells formed the naive CD8 fraction, which excluded terminally differentiated effector memory CD45RA+ cells. The germline gives CDR1 GTSNPN, CDR2 SVGIG (reference sequence). The CDR3 consists of 15 residues. V dropped 3 bases and J dropped 0 bases, with 13 bases sitting between them. The sequence came from a man younger than 35 in good health. Specimen: naive CD8+ T cells sorted from blood. The rearrangement uses TRBV30 and TRBJ2-3, with D maybe TRBD2 (5 bases). CDR3 loop: CAWRPTSSSTDTQYF. The CDR3, as DNA: TGTGCCTGGAGACCTACTAGTTCTAGCACAGATACGCAGTATTTT.